A single sample gave rise to the 5 T cell receptor beta chains below, sequenced in a study of T cells after yellow fever vaccination. From the 5' RACE reads, TCRdb called clonotypes with MiXCR, one entry per CDR3 protein. The sample carries some 350,000 distinct CDR3 sequences, about 4% recorded once. Material: PBMCs, obtained 5 days after the yellow fever booster vaccination. Receptors were obtained from a man aged 18 to 35 who received the YFV17D yellow fever vaccine.

This chain links TRBV4-1 with TRBJ2-7, with a weak D call TRBD2 (6 bases). Germline V gene data show CDR1 as MGHRA and CDR2 as YSYEKL. There are 16 residues in the CDR3. The ends were cut back, 0 bases at V and 2 bases at J, with 14 bases in the middle. CDR3 bases: TGCGCCAGCAGCCAAGATCAGGGACTGGAGCCCTACGAGCAGTACTTC. This encodes CASSQDQGLEPYEQYF.

This clonotype was observed a handful of times. This chain uses TRBV7-3 with TRBJ2-1, with TRBD2 matching 10 bases. Germline V gene data show CDR1 as SGHTA and CDR2 as FQGTGA. Trimming took 4 bases from V and 7 from J; bases not matched to a gene: 13. The CDR3 is 17 residues long. The CDR3: CASSSRPSSGGQNEQFF. As DNA, the CDR3 is TGTGCCAGCAGCTCCCGTCCTTCTAGCGGGGGTCAGAATGAGCAGTTCTTC.

The chain uses TRBV20-1 and TRBJ2-2; TRBD1 agrees at 7 bases. This CDR3 comprises 15 residues. Germline lookup yields CDR1 DFQATT and CDR2 SNEGSKA (reference sequence). The V gene end was trimmed by 3 bases and the J gene end by 2 bases; junction bases not matched to a gene: 6. CDR3 loop: CSASAGTANTGELFF. Written as DNA, the CDR3 is TGCAGTGCTAGCGCCGGGACAGCAAACACCGGGGAGCTGTTTTTT.

This clonotype was observed at least ten times. The CDR3 nucleotides read TGTGCCAGCAACAGTCGGGCACGCCTTGGGGCTTTCTTT. Translation gives CASNSRARLGAFF. The chain joins TRBV7-2 to TRBJ1-1; the D is unclear. The CDR3 totals 13 residues. Germline-derived CDR1 and CDR2 are SGHTA and FQGNSA. With 7 bases removed from V and 11 bases from J, the gap between germline ends came to 20 bases.

This clonotype was observed a few times. This sequence joins TRBV15 and TRBJ2-7, with 10 bases lining up with TRBD1. V gave up 3 bases and J gave up 3 bases; unmatched junction bases: 2. The CDR3 is made up of 14 amino acids. Germline CDR1 and CDR2: LNHNV and YYDKDF (reference sequence). The CDR3 bases are TGTGCCACCAGCAGGGGGGACAGGGGCTACGAGCAGTACTTC. Residues: CATSRGDRGYEQYF.